The 10 T cell receptor beta chains reported below all come from one sample, sequenced in a study of shared clonotypes between healthy human individuals. The protocol was immunoSEQ multiplex PCR, while the TCRdb copy is restricted to in-frame clones and leaves out a portion. Among more than 400,000 clones, approximately 95% were seen once, and the ten largest hold 0.05% to 0.08%. The sample taken for sequencing was naive CD4+ T cells sorted from blood. Subset described: CD45RA+ positively selected. The receptor set was obtained from a woman in her 30s in good health.

This clone was seen only once. The chain joins TRBV19 to TRBJ2-2, with a possible D match to TRBD2 (5 bases). This CDR3 has 18 residues. CDR1 LNHDA and CDR2 SQIVND come from the germline V gene (reference sequence). Trimming removed 10 bases at V and 5 bases at J, with 29 bases between. The CDR3 coding sequence is TGTGCCACCGGCAAGTGGGGAAAGCCCGCTTCGGGGACCGGGGAGCTGTTTTTT. This encodes CATGKWGKPASGTGELFF.

The chain links TRBV29-1 to TRBJ2-3; D unclear. Looked up from germline, CDR1 is SQVTM and CDR2 is ANQGSEA. The CDR3 runs 10 residues. Trimming removed 6 bases at V and 5 bases at J, with 6 bases between. CDR3 in DNA: TGCAGCGTAGCCGGAGATACGCAGTATTTT. This codes for CSVAGDTQYF.

The CDR3 bases are TGTGCCAGCAGCTTACGTCCGGGACTAGGGGATGGTGATACGCAGTATTTT. Encoded protein: CASSLRPGLGDGDTQYF. J is TRBJ2-3 and V is TRBV7-9; 8 bases are shared with TRBD2. This CDR3 spans 17 amino acids. Unmatched junction bases numbered 13, after V lost 2 bases and J lost 6 bases. Germline V gives CDR1 SEHNR, CDR2 FQNEAQ (reference sequence).

The V call is TRBV28, the J call TRBJ2-1; D tentatively fits TRBD1 or TRBD2 (5 bases each). This CDR3 is built from 12 residues. CDR1 and CDR2 from the germline V gene are MDHEN and SYDVKM. This CDR3 reads CASRDPYNEQFF. DNA of the CDR3: TGTGCTTCAAGGGACCCCTACAATGAGCAGTTCTTC.

V and J are TRBV6-5 and TRBJ1-2, with 7 bases that match TRBD1. Germline V gene sequence: CDR1 MNHEY, CDR2 SVGAGI. With V trimmed by 6 bases and J by 5 bases, 9 bases remained unmatched. This CDR3 spans 14 amino acids. CDR3 protein: CASRRRDSTYGYTF. CDR3 in DNA: TGTGCCAGCAGGCGCCGGGACAGTACTTATGGCTACACCTTC.

The chain carries TRBV28 and TRBJ2-1, with no clear D. There are 15 residues in the CDR3. CDR1 is MDHEN and CDR2 is SYDVKM in the germline V gene. Trimming took off 6 bases at V and 2 bases at J, with 14 bases between the two ends. Here the CDR3 DNA reads TGTGCCAGCAGCCCTCCACTGAAAACCTACAATGAGCAGTTCTTC. Translating gives CASSPPLKTYNEQFF.

J is TRBJ2-1 and V is TRBV2; D is tentatively TRBD1 or TRBD2 (6 bases each). The CDR3 spans 13 residues. The germline gives CDR1 SNHLY, CDR2 FYNNEI. V lost 6 bases, J lost 4 bases, and 10 bases lay in between. The CDR3 sequence: CASRTGLYNEQFF. The CDR3 nucleotides are TGTGCCAGCAGGACAGGACTATACAATGAGCAGTTCTTC.

The chain joins TRBV19 to TRBJ2-7; a weak D match, TRBD2 (5 bases). The CDR3 is 14 residues long. CDR1 and CDR2 from the germline V gene are LNHDA and SQIVND (reference sequence). The V and J ends lost 2 bases and 3 bases respectively, with 11 bases between them. The CDR3 bases are TGTGCCAGTAGTATACCGGGATTCCTCTACGAGCAGTACTTC. Its translation is CASSIPGFLYEQYF.

The genes are TRBV18 and TRBJ1-3; weak D call: TRBD1 (6 bases). Germline V gene sequence: CDR1 KGHSH, CDR2 LQKENI. Trimming removed 3 bases at V and 0 bases at J, with 12 bases between. The CDR3 is made up of 16 amino acids. The CDR3 nucleotides are TGTGCCAGCTCACCGCGGACAGTAAGCTCTGGAAACACCATATATTTT. It translates to CASSPRTVSSGNTIYF.

V is TRBV5-6 and J is TRBJ2-1; D uncertain. The CDR3 sequence is 12 residues long. V lost 0 bases to trimming and J lost 7 bases, with 5 bases between them. Germline CDR1 is SGHDT and CDR2 is YYEEEE. CDR3 region: CASSLGGNEQFF. The CDR3 DNA reads as TGTGCCAGCAGCTTGGGTGGGAATGAGCAGTTCTTC.